This TCR beta chain was retrieved from a study of blood T cell repertoires in COVID-19. Study overall: Acute-phase and convalescent COVID-19 samples originated in the United States, Italy and Spain. PBMCs, B-cell-depleted T cells, or T cells were the source of the cDNA or gDNA that made up the material.

Original processing notes: Estimates of nucleated cell counts were drawn from the amplification of reference gene primers. Only in-frame clones appear in the TCRdb table, and some are missing; sequencing was by immunoSEQ multiplex PCR. The V and J calls and clone size are taken from that table; D and trimming were inferred from the DNA. The table has 250,000 to 300,000 clones, about 88% seen once. Recruited during active infection, patients (from Seattle) were subsequently followed longitudinally. The CDR3 length is 19 residues. Trimming removed 6 bases from V and 0 bases from J, with 24 bases in between. The germline V gene encodes CDR1 LNHDA and CDR2 SQIVND (reference sequence).

The sequenced material came from peripheral blood. The chain carries TRBV19 and TRBJ1-5; D is perhaps TRBD1 (5 bases). This TCR was recovered from an older woman with COVID-19, enrolled during active disease. The CDR3 DNA is TGTGCCAGTAGACGGCGGGGGGGATCTTTGGGAGATAGCAATCAGCCCCAGCATTTT. The encoded protein is CASRRRGGSLGDSNQPQHF.